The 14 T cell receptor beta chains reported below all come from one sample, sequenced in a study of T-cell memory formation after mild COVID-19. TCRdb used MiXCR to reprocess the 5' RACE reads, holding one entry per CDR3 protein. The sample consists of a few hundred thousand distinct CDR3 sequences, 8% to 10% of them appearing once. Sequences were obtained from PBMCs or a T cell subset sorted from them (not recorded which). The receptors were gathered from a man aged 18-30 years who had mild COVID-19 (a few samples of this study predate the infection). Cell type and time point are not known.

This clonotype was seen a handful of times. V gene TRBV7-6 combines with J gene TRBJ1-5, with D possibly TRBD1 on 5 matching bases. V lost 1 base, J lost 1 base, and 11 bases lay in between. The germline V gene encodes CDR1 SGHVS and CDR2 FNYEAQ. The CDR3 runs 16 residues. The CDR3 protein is CASSLGPRGSNQPQHF. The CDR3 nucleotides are TGTGCCAGCAGCTTAGGGCCGAGGGGAAGCAATCAGCCCCAGCATTTT.

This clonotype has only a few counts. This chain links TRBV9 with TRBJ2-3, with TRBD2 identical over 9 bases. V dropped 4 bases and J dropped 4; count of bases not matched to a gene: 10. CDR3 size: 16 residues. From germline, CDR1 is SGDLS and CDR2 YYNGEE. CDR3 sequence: CASSKYAGGQADTQYF. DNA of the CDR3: TGTGCCAGCAGCAAATATGCGGGGGGGCAGGCAGATACGCAGTATTTT.

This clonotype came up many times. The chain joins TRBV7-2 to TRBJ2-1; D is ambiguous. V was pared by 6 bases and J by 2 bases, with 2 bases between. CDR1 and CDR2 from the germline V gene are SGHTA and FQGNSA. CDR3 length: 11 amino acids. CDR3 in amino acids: CASRAYNEQFF. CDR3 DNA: TGTGCCAGCAGAGCCTACAATGAGCAGTTCTTC.

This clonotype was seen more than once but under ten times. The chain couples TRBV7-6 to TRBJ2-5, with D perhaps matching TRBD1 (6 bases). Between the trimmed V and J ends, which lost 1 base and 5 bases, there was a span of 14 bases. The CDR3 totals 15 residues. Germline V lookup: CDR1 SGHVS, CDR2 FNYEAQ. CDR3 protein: CASSLGPATGETQYF. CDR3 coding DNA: TGTGCCAGCAGCTTAGGGCCAGCGACAGGCGAGACCCAGTACTTC.

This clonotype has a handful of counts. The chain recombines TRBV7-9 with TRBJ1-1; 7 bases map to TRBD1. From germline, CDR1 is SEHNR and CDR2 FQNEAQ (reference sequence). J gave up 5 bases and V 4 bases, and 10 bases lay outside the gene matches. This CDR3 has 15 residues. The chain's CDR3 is CASSSNPTGRTEAFF. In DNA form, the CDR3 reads TGTGCCAGCAGCTCGAACCCGACAGGGCGAACTGAAGCTTTCTTT.

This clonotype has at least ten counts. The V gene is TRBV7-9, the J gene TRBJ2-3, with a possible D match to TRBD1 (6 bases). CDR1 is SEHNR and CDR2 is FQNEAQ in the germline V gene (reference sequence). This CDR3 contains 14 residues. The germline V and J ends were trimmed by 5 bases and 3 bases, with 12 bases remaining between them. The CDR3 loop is CASSIYRETDTQYF. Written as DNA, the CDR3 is TGTGCCAGCAGCATCTACAGGGAGACAGATACGCAGTATTTT.

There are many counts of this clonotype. CDR3 sequence reads: CARLGGPGQGVFQPQHF. CDR3 sequence (DNA): TGCGCCCGCCTAGGGGGCCCGGGACAGGGGGTATTTCAGCCCCAGCATTTT. The V call is TRBV4-1, the J call TRBJ1-5; 11 nucleotides align to TRBD1. CDR1 and CDR2 from the germline V gene are MGHRA and YSYEKL. The CDR3 is 17 amino acids. Trimming at V came to 11 bases and at J to 6 bases, leaving 18 bases not matched to a gene.

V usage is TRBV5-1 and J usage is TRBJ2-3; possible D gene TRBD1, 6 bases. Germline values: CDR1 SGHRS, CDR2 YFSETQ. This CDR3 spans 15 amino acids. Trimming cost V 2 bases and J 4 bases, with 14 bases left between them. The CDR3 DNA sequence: TGCGCCAGCAGCTTACAGGGAGCCGGGGCAGATACGCAGTATTTT. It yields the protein CASSLQGAGADTQYF.

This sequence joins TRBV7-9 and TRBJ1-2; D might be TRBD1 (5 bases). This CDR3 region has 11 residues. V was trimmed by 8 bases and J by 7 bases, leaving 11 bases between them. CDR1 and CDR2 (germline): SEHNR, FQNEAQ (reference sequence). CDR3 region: CASRREGGYTF. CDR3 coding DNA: TGTGCCAGCCGCAGGGAGGGTGGCTACACCTTC. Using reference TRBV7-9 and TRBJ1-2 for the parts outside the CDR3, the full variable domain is DTGVSQNPRHKITKRGQNVTFRCDPISEHNRLYWYRQTLGQGPEFLTYFQNEAQLEKSRLLSDRFSAERPKGSFSTLEIQRTEQGDSAMYLCASRREGGYTFGSGTRLTVV.

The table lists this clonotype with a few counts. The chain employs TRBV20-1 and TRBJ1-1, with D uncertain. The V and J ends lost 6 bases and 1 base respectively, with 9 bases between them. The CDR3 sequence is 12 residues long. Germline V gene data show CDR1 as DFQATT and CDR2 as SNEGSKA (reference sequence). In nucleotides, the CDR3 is TGCAGTGCCAGGTCGACGAACACTGAAGCTTTCTTT. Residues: CSARSTNTEAFF.

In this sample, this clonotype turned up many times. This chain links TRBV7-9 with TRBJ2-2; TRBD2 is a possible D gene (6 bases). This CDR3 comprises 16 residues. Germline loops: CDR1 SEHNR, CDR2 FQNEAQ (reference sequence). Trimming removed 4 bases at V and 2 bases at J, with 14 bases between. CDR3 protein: CASSSVRGTNTGELFF. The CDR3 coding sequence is TGTGCCAGCAGCTCCGTTCGGGGGACCAACACCGGGGAGCTGTTTTTT.

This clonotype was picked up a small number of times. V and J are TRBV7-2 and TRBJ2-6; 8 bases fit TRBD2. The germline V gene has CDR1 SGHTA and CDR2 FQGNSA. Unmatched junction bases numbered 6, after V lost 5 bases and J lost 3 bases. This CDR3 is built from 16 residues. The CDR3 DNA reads TGTGCCAGCAGCCAGGGACTAGTCCATGGGGCCAACGTCCTGACTTTC. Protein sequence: CASSQGLVHGANVLTF.

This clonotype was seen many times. As DNA, the CDR3 is TGTGCCAGCAGCTTAGGTAACAGGGGGACCTACGAGCAGTACGTC. Translated: CASSLGNRGTYEQYV. The gene calls are TRBV5-4 and TRBJ2-7; 8 nucleotides match TRBD1. The CDR3 runs 15 residues. CDR1 and CDR2 from the germline V gene are SGHNT and YYREEE (reference sequence). V trimming: 2 bases; J trimming: 2 bases; junction bases outside the gene matches: 6.

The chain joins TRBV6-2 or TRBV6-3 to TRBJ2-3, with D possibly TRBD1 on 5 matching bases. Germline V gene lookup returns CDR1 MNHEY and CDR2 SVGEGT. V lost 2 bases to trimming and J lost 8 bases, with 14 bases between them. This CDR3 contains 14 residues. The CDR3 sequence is CASSYRTGFRTQYF. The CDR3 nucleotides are TGTGCCAGCAGTTACAGAACAGGATTCCGTACGCAGTATTTT.